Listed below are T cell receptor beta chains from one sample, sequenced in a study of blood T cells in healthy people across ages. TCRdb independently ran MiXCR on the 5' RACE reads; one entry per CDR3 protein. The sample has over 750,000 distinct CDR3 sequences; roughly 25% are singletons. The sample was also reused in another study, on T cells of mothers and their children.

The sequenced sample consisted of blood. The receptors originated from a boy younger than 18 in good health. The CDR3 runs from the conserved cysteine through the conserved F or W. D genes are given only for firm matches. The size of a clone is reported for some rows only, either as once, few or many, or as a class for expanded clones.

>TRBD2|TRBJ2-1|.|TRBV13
TGTGCCAGCAGCATACAACTAGCGGGAGTCGGCAATGAGCAGTTCTTC
CASSIQLAGVGNEQFF
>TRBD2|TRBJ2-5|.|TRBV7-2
TGTGCCAGCAGACACTCCCTTCTAGCGGGAGAAGAGACCCAGTACTTC
CASRHSLLAGEETQYF
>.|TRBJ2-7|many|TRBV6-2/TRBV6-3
TGTGCCAGCAGGGGGCCCTACGAGCAGTACTTC
CASRGPYEQYF
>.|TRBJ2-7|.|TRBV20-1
TGCAGTGCAGCGACGACAGGAGACTTCTACGAGCAGTACTTC
CSAATTGDFYEQYF
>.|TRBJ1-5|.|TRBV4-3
TGCGCCAGCAGCCAAGAGGACTTCGGGCAGCCCCAGCATTTT
CASSQEDFGQPQHF
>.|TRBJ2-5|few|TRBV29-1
TGCAGCGTTGTAGGGTTGGGGGATGGCGAGACCCAGTACTTC
CSVVGLGDGETQYF
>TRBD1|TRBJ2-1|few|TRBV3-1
TGTGCCAGCAGCCAGGCAGAGACAGGGCGACAGTTCTTC
CASSQAETGRQFF
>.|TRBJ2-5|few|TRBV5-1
TGCGCCAGCAGCTTGGCCCTTCCTGGCAGGGGGGGAGAGACCCAGTACTTC
CASSLALPGRGGETQYF
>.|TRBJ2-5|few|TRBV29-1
TGCAGCGTTGATAATCGGGCGATCCAAGAGACCCAGTACTTC
CSVDNRAIQETQYF
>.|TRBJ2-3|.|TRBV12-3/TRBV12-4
TGTGCCAGCAGTTTTGGAACTCGCCCGGATACGCAGTATTTT
CASSFGTRPDTQYF
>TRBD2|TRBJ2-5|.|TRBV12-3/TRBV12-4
TGTGCCAGCAGCCGGACTAGCGGGGGGCCGTACCAAGAGACCCAGTACTTC
CASSRTSGGPYQETQYF
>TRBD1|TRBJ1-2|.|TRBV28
TGTGCCAGCAGTTTATTTCGGTCGGGCAGGGGGCAAGGCTACACCTTC
CASSLFRSGRGQGYTF
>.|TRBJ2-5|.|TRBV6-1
TGTGCCAGCAGTGGGCTTTCGATGGCGCAAGAGACCCAGTACTTC
CASSGLSMAQETQYF
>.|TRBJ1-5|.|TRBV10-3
TGTGCTATAGGGGGAGGAGAAAATCAGCCCCAGCATTTT
CAIGGGENQPQHF
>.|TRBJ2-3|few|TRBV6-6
TGTGCCAGCAGTTACCTGGGACTCCCCGGGCCAGATACGCAGTATTTT
CASSYLGLPGPDTQYF
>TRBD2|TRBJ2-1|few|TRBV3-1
TGTGCCAGCAGCCCCGCCCGCGGGGGGGCCTATGAGCAGTTCTTC
CASSPARGGAYEQFF
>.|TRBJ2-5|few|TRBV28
TGTGCCAGCAGTTTTTCAGGGTGGGAGACCCAGTACTTC
CASSFSGWETQYF
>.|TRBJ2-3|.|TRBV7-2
TGTGCCAGCAGCTTAGAGAAGGGCGCACATACGCAGTATTTT
CASSLEKGAHTQYF
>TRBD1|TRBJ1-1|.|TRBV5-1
TGCGCCAGCAGCTTATCCACCTCAACAGGGGCGGACACTGAAGCTTTCTTT
CASSLSTSTGADTEAFF
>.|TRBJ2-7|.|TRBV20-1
TGCAGTGCTAGAAGGACTGTATCCTACGAGCAGTACTTC
CSARRTVSYEQYF
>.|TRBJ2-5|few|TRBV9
TGTGCCAGCAGCGTATTGGCGATTGGGGGTCAGGAGACCCAGTACTTC
CASSVLAIGGQETQYF
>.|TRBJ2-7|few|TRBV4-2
TGTGCCAGCAGCCAAAAATACAGGAACTACGAGCAGTACTTC
CASSQKYRNYEQYF
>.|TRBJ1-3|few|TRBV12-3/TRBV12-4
TGTGCCAGCAGTTTTGGGACATCTGGAAACACCATATATTTT
CASSFGTSGNTIYF
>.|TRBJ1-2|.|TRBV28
TGTGCCAGCAGTTTGGCGGCGGGCTGGGCCCGTTTTGGCTACACCTTC
CASSLAAGWARFGYTF
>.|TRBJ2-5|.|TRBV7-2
TGTGCCAGCAGCTTAGGATCCCTAGCGCCCGCCCAGGAGACCCAGTACTTC
CASSLGSLAPAQETQYF
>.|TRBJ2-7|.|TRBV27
TGTGCCAGCAGTTACGGGAGTAGGTACGAGCAGTACTTC
CASSYGSRYEQYF
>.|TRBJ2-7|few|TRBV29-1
TGCAGCGTTGGGGAGGAGTCCTACGAGCAGTACTTC
CSVGEESYEQYF
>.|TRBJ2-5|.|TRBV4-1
TGCGCCAGCAGCCAATCGGGTTTATCAGGGACCCAGTACTTC
CASSQSGLSGTQYF
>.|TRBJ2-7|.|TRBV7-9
TGTGCCAGCAGCTCCTTCCACTCCTACGAGCAGTACTTC
CASSSFHSYEQYF
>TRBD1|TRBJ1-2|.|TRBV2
TGTGCCAGCAGCCCTGAACACGGGACAGGTCTCTATGGCTACACCTTC
CASSPEHGTGLYGYTF
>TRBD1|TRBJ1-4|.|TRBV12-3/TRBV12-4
TGTGCCAGCAGTCCGGACAGGGTAGGGGAAAAACTGTTTTTT
CASSPDRVGEKLFF
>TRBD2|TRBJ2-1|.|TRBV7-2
TGTGCCAGCAGCCTAGACGCTAGCGGATACAATGAGCAGTTCTTC
CASSLDASGYNEQFF
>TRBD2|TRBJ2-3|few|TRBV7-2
TGTGCCAGCAGCTTAGCAATACTAGCGGGTACTAGCACAGATACGCAGTATTTT
CASSLAILAGTSTDTQYF
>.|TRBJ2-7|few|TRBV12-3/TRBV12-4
TGTGCCAGCAGCCGCGACTACTACGAGCAGTACTTC
CASSRDYYEQYF
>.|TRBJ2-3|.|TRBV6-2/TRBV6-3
TGTGCCAGCAGTTACTTTACTCCAGGGACCTATGAAGATACGCAGTATTTT
CASSYFTPGTYEDTQYF
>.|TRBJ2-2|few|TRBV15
TGTGCCACCAGCCTTGGGCAGAACACCGGGGAGCTGTTTTTT
CATSLGQNTGELFF
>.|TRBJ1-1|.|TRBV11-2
TGTGCCAGCAGCCTAGTTGGAGGGGTAGCTTTCTTT
CASSLVGGVAFF
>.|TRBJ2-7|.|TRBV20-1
TGCAGTGCTAGAGCAACTAGTGGGCCCCTCTACGAGCAGTACTTC
CSARATSGPLYEQYF
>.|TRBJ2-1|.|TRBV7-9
TGTGCCAGCAGCTTAGATTCGCGGAACAATGAGCAGTTCTTC
CASSLDSRNNEQFF
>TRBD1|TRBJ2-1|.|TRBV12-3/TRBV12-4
TGTGCCAGCAGTTTTGGGGGACAGGGAGACTACAATGAGCAGTTCTTC
CASSFGGQGDYNEQFF
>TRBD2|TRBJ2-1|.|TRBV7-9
TGTGCCAGCAGCTTCATAGCGGGTTCCTACAATGAGCAGTTCTTC
CASSFIAGSYNEQFF
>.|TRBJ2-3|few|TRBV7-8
TGTGCCAGCAGCTTAATTCCCGATAGCACAGATACGCAGTATTTT
CASSLIPDSTDTQYF
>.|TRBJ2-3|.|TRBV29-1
TGCAGCGTTGGACAGGTGTTCACAGATACGCAGTATTTT
CSVGQVFTDTQYF
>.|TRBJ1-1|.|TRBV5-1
TGCGCCAGCAGCTTGGAATCAGGGGACACTGAAGCTTTCTTT
CASSLESGDTEAFF
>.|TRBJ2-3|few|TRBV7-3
TGTGCCAGCAGCTTAACGGGACTCAGAGATACGCAGTATTTT
CASSLTGLRDTQYF
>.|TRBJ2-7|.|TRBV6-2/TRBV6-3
TGTGCCAGCACTAACGGGAAGACGAGCTCCTACGAGCAGTACTTC
CASTNGKTSSYEQYF
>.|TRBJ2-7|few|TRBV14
TGTGCCAGCAACCAGGGCCACGAGCAGTACTTC
CASNQGHEQYF
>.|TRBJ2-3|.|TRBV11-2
TGTGCCAGCAGCGACGGTCGGGGAGGTTACACAGATACGCAGTATTTT
CASSDGRGGYTDTQYF
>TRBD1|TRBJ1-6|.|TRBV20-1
TGCAGTGCTAGGGTGGGACAGGGGTCGTGGTCACCCCTCCACTTT
CSARVGQGSWSPLHF
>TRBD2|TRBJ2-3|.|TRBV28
TGTGCCAGCAGTACAATAGCGGGAGTCGAGGTTTCCGCAGATACGCAGTATTTT
CASSTIAGVEVSADTQYF
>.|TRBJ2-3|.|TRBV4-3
TGCGCCAGCAGCCAAGGGAGATGGGTGTCCACTAGCACAGATACGCAGTATTTT
CASSQGRWVSTSTDTQYF
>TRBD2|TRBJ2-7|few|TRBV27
TGTGCCAGCAGTCCAAGGGAGGGATGGTACGAGCAGTACTTC
CASSPREGWYEQYF
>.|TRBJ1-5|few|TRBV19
TGTGCCAGTTCGTCTGGACACAGAAATCAGCCCCAGCATTTT
CASSSGHRNQPQHF
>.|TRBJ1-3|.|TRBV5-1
TGCGCCAGCAGCGAAGGGTTGAGCTCTGGAAACACCATATATTTT
CASSEGLSSGNTIYF
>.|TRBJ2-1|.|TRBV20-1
TGCAGTGCTGGTGCCACTACGGATGGGCAGTTCTTC
CSAGATTDGQFF